This T cell receptor (beta chain) was sequenced during a study of blood T cell repertoires in COVID-19 (dated by TCRdb to about 2020). Background for the entire study: Collaborator samples came from the United States, Italy and Spain and covered acute and convalescent phases of COVID-19. The prospective study material was composed of cDNA or gDNA derived from T cells, B-cell-depleted T cells, or PBMCs. Subjects who had been exposed to COVID-19, were actively infected with it, or had recovered from it provided the deeply sampled blood TCRbeta repertoires that made up the dataset. The repertoires were released in a freely available public database intended as a resource for research on the immune response to SARS-CoV-2. Samples were obtained from the ongoing ImmuneRACE study (first 160 participants) and from about 1,300 subjects provided by 6 global collaborators. Nearly every sample came with metadata listing a de-identified subject ID, COVID-19 status, age in years and sex. Where HLA class I and class II types were available, the types were taken from metadata supplied by the sample provider, not from assay-based typing. What the study reported, not specific to this receptor: How much clinical and demographic metadata was included differed by source and by participant, and the metadata was provided uncurated.

Reading from cysteine to phenylalanine, the CDR3 counts 15 amino acids. The entry retains the CDR3 DNA only, 45 bases that are in frame from base 1. For CDR1 and CDR2, the germline V gene lists SGHTA and FQGNSA. V gives up 7 bases and J gives up 4 bases, and the segment between their germline ends measures 20 bases. Worth noting for this clone: The specificity of this receptor is unknown. The sample holds no much larger clone one base away, and base qualities are not on file.

At one collaborating source in Seattle, patients were enrolled during active infection and were followed longitudinally through the course of disease. Each collaborating institution followed its own protocols to collect whole blood in K2EDTA tubes. Collaborator samples were shipped for TCRbeta analysis as frozen whole blood, isolated PBMCs, or DNA extracted from either sample type. TCRbeta CDR3 regions were amplified from genomic DNA by means of the immunoSEQ Assay, a bias-controlled multiplex PCR. Per the original workflow: Nucleated cell counts per sample were estimated from amplification of reference gene primers within the assay. To quantify the absolute abundance of each unique TCRbeta CDR3 rearrangement, sequence reads were collapsed and filtered. For each sample, productive Simpson clonality was calculated by taking the square root of Simpson's diversity index across productive rearrangements. Sourced from immuneACCESS, this table was stored by TCRdb with only in-frame sequences that have V and J called. A share of the clones is absent; for the studies checked, an unresolved V gene accounts for under half, and the remainder has no known explanation. Clonal size and the V and J genes are those of that table, whereas D and trimming came from the DNA. This sample gives some 300,000 clones in total; around 89% of them show up just once. The ten largest clonotypes hold roughly 6% of the sample.

Sequencing was carried out using peripheral blood. This receptor chain uses TRBV7-2 and TRBJ2-7; 6 matching bases give a weak D call of TRBD1. The clonotype comes from a woman aged 45-60 years with COVID-19, enrolled during active disease. DNA sequence: TGTGCCAGCACCTATCGTGGGGGCGCCGCGTACGAGCAGTACTTC. This is translated as CASTYRGGAAYEQYF.